Listed below are T cell receptor beta chains from one sample, sequenced in a study of response to subunit inactivated influenza vaccine. Each CDR3 protein is one row after TCRdb ran MiXCR on the RT-PCR reads. The sample lists over 750,000 distinct CDR3 sequences; about 20% were seen once. Material: PBMCs from blood, obtained less than 6 days after vaccination. These receptors all come from a man aged 45 to 65 who received an inactivated influenza vaccine. Both conserved end residues are part of each CDR3. Fields, in order: D gene, J gene, clone size, V gene, CDR3 DNA, CDR3 protein. D genes are given only for firm matches. The size of a clone is reported for some rows only, either as once, few or many, or as a class for expanded clones.

>NA|TRBJ1-1|few|TRBV4-2
TGTGCCAGCAGCCAAGAATGGGACCTGAACACTGAAGCTTTCTTT
CASSQEWDLNTEAFF
>TRBD1|TRBJ2-7|NA|TRBV5-6
TGTGCCAGCAGCCAAATTCCGGGACAGGGGCGAAACGAGCAGTACTTC
CASSQIPGQGRNEQYF
>TRBD2|TRBJ2-3|few|TRBV28
TGTGCCAGCACCAAACCGGGACTAGCGGGAGATACGCAGTATTTT
CASTKPGLAGDTQYF
>TRBD1|TRBJ2-7|few|TRBV5-1
TGCGCCAGCAGCTACTCCGGGACAGGGAATCTCGAGCAGTACTTC
CASSYSGTGNLEQYF
>NA|TRBJ1-4|many|TRBV6-1
TGTGCCAGCAGTGGTGCAGGGGCCCGACTGCTGTTTTTT
CASSGAGARLLFF
>NA|TRBJ1-1|NA|TRBV6-2/TRBV6-3
TGTGCCAGCAGGGACTACACTGAAGCTTTCTTT
CASRDYTEAFF
>TRBD2|TRBJ2-3|many|TRBV5-1
TGCGCCAGCAATAGCGGGGTGGGGCCCACAGATACGCAGTATTTT
CASNSGVGPTDTQYF
>NA|TRBJ2-5|NA|TRBV11-2
TGTGCCAGCAGCTTAGAAGGGCGGGCAGGGGCCCAGTACTTC
CASSLEGRAGAQYF
>NA|TRBJ2-1|few|TRBV6-5
TGTGCCAGCAGTTACAGAGGGGGCTGGAGCGGAGGGGTTGAGCAGTTCTTC
CASSYRGGWSGGVEQFF
>NA|TRBJ2-3|NA|TRBV7-9
TGTGCCAGCAGCTTAGTTACAGGGAGAGACACAGATACGCAGTATTTT
CASSLVTGRDTDTQYF
>NA|TRBJ1-5|few|TRBV4-2
TGTGCCAGCAGCCAAGATCACGGACAGCCCCAGCATTTT
CASSQDHGQPQHF
>NA|TRBJ1-2|NA|TRBV29-1
TGCAGCGTTGAGGGTGGGGAGGGCGTTAACTATGGCTACACCTTC
CSVEGGEGVNYGYTF
>NA|TRBJ2-2|once|TRBV21-1
TGTGCCAGCAGCCTACTTAGGAAGGTTCCCGGGGAGCTGTTTTTT
CASSLLRKVPGELFF
>NA|TRBJ2-3|NA|TRBV15
TGTGCCACCAGCAGACCAGTTCGGGCAGATACGCAGTATTTT
CATSRPVRADTQYF
>NA|TRBJ2-1|NA|TRBV6-2/TRBV6-3
TGTGCCAGTTCCCCCCGCGGGCCCCGTTACAATGAGCAGTTCTTC
CASSPRGPRYNEQFF